These 27 T cell receptor beta chains originate from one sample sequenced in a study of technical replicates of blood from a few donors. This table comes from immunoSEQ multiplex PCR, and its TCRdb copy is limited to in-frame clones, with some not included. The repertoire holds about 90,000 clones, approximately 94% seen once, with about 0.27% in the top ten. Specimen: T cells isolated from PBMCs. The receptors were sampled from a human donor in good health.

The chain combines TRBV30 with TRBJ1-3; D perhaps matches TRBD1 (6 bases). The CDR3 spans 14 residues. Germline V gives CDR1 GTSNPN, CDR2 SVGIG (reference sequence). V dropped 0 bases and J dropped 4 bases, with 10 bases sitting between them. CDR3 DNA sequence: TGTGCCTGGAGTGTAGGGGGTCCAGGAAACACCATATATTTT. The encoded protein is CAWSVGGPGNTIYF.

This chain connects TRBV4-1 to TRBJ1-2; D not certain. V lost 1 base and J 6 bases, leaving 3 bases between the germline ends. The CDR3 has 11 amino acids. The germline CDR1 and CDR2 sequences are MGHRA and YSYEKL. Written as DNA, the CDR3 is TGCGCCAGCAGCCAAGCTAATGGCTACACCTTC. This translates into CASSQANGYTF.

The genes are TRBV7-9 and TRBJ1-1; D remains unclear. Trimming removed 5 bases at V and 11 bases at J, with 15 bases between. The CDR3 consists of 12 residues. Germline assignment: CDR1 SEHNR and CDR2 FQNEAQ (reference sequence). CDR3 sequence reads: CASSEGPPGAFF. The CDR3 nucleotides are TGTGCCAGCAGCGAAGGACCTCCGGGGGCTTTCTTT.

The chain recombines TRBV10-1 with TRBJ2-5, with a possible D match to TRBD1 (6 bases). Trimming cost V 3 bases and J 5 bases, with 13 bases left between them. CDR1 WNHNN and CDR2 SYGVQD come from the germline V gene (reference sequence). CDR3 length equals 14 residues. This chain's CDR3 is CASSDRTEDETQYF. CDR3 DNA: TGCGCCAGCAGTGATAGGACAGAGGATGAGACCCAGTACTTC.

The chain is built from TRBV10-3 and TRBJ2-7, with 13 nucleotides matching TRBD2. This CDR3 has 15 residues. Germline-derived CDR1 and CDR2 are ENHRY and SYGVKD. With 4 bases clipped from V and 3 bases from J, the junction kept 3 bases outside the gene matches. The CDR3 coding sequence is TGTGCCATCAGTGGACGACTAGCGGGGGGCTACGAGCAGTACTTC. Translating gives CAISGRLAGGYEQYF.

This sequence joins TRBV5-6 and TRBJ1-1; 9 nucleotides line up with TRBD1. The CDR3 is made up of 15 amino acids. The V gene's germline CDR1 is SGHDT and CDR2 YYEEEE. Trimming at V came to 2 bases and at J to 6 bases, leaving 8 bases not matched to a gene. The CDR3 loop is CASSLPDRGVAEAFF. As DNA, the CDR3 is TGTGCCAGCAGCTTACCAGACAGGGGGGTTGCTGAAGCTTTCTTT.

The rearrangement joins TRBV5-4 to TRBJ2-1; D ambiguous. Germline V gene data show CDR1 as SGHNT and CDR2 as YYREEE (reference sequence). The CDR3 covers 12 residues. V lost 3 bases to trimming and J lost 7 bases, with 8 bases between them. CDR3 coding DNA: TGTGCCAGCAGCTCCCTCGGGAATGAGCAGTTCTTC. Amino acid sequence: CASSSLGNEQFF. The complete variable domain, with remaining parts taken from reference TRBV5-4 and TRBJ2-1, reads ETGVTQSPTHLIKTRGQQVTLRCSSQSGHNTVSWYQQALGQGPQFIFQYYREEENGRGNFPPRFSGLQFPNYSSELNVNALELDDSALYLCASSSLGNEQFFGPGTRLTVL.

This sequence joins TRBV4-1 and TRBJ2-6; 7 bases fit TRBD1. CDR1 is MGHRA and CDR2 is YSYEKL in the germline V gene. Trimming at V came to 4 bases and at J to 1 base, leaving 4 bases not matched to a gene. The length of the CDR3 is 16 residues. CDR3 in DNA: TGCGCCAGCAGCCTTGAGGGACAGTCTGGGGCCAACGTCCTGACTTTC. It encodes CASSLEGQSGANVLTF.

This clone was detected a few times. The chain recombines TRBV9 with TRBJ2-5; no clear D. CDR1 SGDLS and CDR2 YYNGEE come from the germline V gene. The CDR3 sequence is 13 residues long. V lost 4 bases to trimming and J lost 3 bases, with 10 bases between them. The CDR3 nucleotides read TGTGCCAGCAGCTCACTCGAAAAAGAGACCCAGTACTTC. Its protein product is CASSSLEKETQYF. Using reference TRBV9 and TRBJ2-5 for the parts outside the CDR3, the full variable domain is DSGVTQTPKHLITATGQRVTLRCSPRSGDLSVYWYQQSLDQGLQFLIQYYNGEERAKGNILERFSAQQFPDLHSELNLSSLELGDSALYFCASSSLEKETQYFGPGTRLLVL.

The sample holds one count of this clone. The rearrangement links TRBV5-1 to TRBJ1-1, with D maybe TRBD1 (5 bases). This CDR3 spans 13 amino acids. From germline, CDR1 is SGHRS and CDR2 YFSETQ. Trimming left V 0 bases short and J 5 bases short, with 8 bases between. CDR3 region: CASSLGGATEAFF. As DNA, the CDR3 is TGCGCCAGCAGCTTGGGCGGGGCTACTGAAGCTTTCTTT.

Of note for this clone: The junction shows a germline mismatch at one end, possibly a read error. The V gene is TRBV10-1, the J gene TRBJ1-4, with D possibly being TRBD1 (5 bases). The CDR3 covers 15 residues. CDR1 is WNHNN, CDR2 SYGVQD, per germline (reference sequence). CDR3 region: CASSGHRGTKEKLFF. CDR3 DNA: TGCGCCAGCAGTGGGCACCGGGGGACTAAGGAAAAACTGTTTTTT.

The V and J genes are TRBV7-9 and TRBJ2-7; 14 bases are shared with TRBD2. This CDR3 region has 16 residues. Germline V lookup: CDR1 SEHNR, CDR2 FQNEAQ (reference sequence). The trim removed 2 bases at V and 5 bases at J, leaving 5 bases unmatched. CDR3: CASSLPGLAGENEQYF. The DNA for the CDR3 is TGTGCCAGCAGCTTACCGGGACTAGCGGGAGAGAACGAGCAGTACTTC.

V usage is TRBV7-9 and J usage is TRBJ2-7, with 8 bases that match TRBD2. Germline V gene lookup returns CDR1 SEHNR and CDR2 FQNEAQ (reference sequence). CDR3 size: 16 residues. The V gene end was trimmed by 2 bases and the J gene end by 5 bases; junction bases not matched to a gene: 11. DNA of the CDR3: TGTGCCAGCAGCTTACGGGCTAGCGGGCTATATCACGAGCAGTACTTC. It is translated as CASSLRASGLYHEQYF.

The CDR3 DNA reads TGTGCCAGCAGTGACCGCGGCCTAGCGGGTTACGAGCAGTACTTC. It yields the protein CASSDRGLAGYEQYF. The chain employs TRBV25-1 and TRBJ2-7, with TRBD2 matching 8 bases. V gave up 3 bases and J gave up 4 bases; unmatched junction bases: 8. Germline CDR1 MGHDK, CDR2 SYGVNS. This CDR3 comprises 15 residues.

The rearrangement links TRBV30 to TRBJ1-4; 7 positions agree with TRBD1. Germline V CDR1 and CDR2: GTSNPN, SVGIG (reference sequence). V dropped 3 bases and J dropped 5; count of bases not matched to a gene: 9. This CDR3 spans 15 amino acids. This CDR3 is CAWRSTQGVNEKLFF. CDR3 nucleotides: TGTGCCTGGAGATCAACCCAGGGGGTAAATGAAAAACTGTTTTTT.

The rearrangement joins TRBV7-2 to TRBJ2-2; 9 bases map to TRBD2. V lost 6 bases, J lost 4 bases, and 6 bases stayed unmatched. Germline V gene data show CDR1 as SGHTA and CDR2 as FQGNSA. This CDR3 region has 15 residues. The CDR3 DNA sequence: TGTGCCAGCAGTTCTAGCGGGATTGTCACCGGGGAGCTGTTTTTT. Translation: CASSSSGIVTGELFF. Combining the CDR3 with reference TRBV7-2 and TRBJ2-2 gives the whole variable domain GAGVSQSPSNKVTEKGKDVELRCDPISGHTALYWYRQSLGQGLEFLIYFQGNSAPDKSGLPSDRFSAERTGGSVSTLTIQRTQQEDSAVYLCASSSSGIVTGELFFGEGSRLTVL.

This chain uses TRBV18 with TRBJ2-7; weak D call: TRBD1 (5 bases). Germline V gene lookup returns CDR1 KGHSH and CDR2 LQKENI. The length of the CDR3 is 13 residues. Trimming took off 5 bases at V and 5 bases at J, with 13 bases between the two ends. For the CDR3, the DNA is TGTGCCAGCTCAATTGACAGAATCCACGAGCAGTACTTC. Its translation is CASSIDRIHEQYF.

This chain links TRBV10-3 with TRBJ2-7; a possible D gene is TRBD2 (6 bases). Trimming shortened V by 8 bases and J by 3 bases, and 11 bases separated the two germline ends. This CDR3 contains 12 residues. In germline, CDR1 is ENHRY, CDR2 SYGVKD. The CDR3 sequence is CAIGGGNYEQYF. DNA of the CDR3: TGTGCCATCGGCGGCGGGAACTACGAGCAGTACTTC.

The chain carries TRBV25-1 and TRBJ1-1, with TRBD1 as a possible D gene (6 bases). Germline V lookup: CDR1 MGHDK, CDR2 SYGVNS. V lost 8 bases to trimming and J lost 1 base, with 11 bases between them. The CDR3 runs 13 residues. CDR3 DNA: TGTGCCAGCCTGGACAGAAGGAACACTGAAGCTTTCTTT. Protein: CASLDRRNTEAFF.

The chain employs TRBV28 and TRBJ2-6; TRBD2 aligns across 9 bases. V shed 8 bases and J 0 bases; nucleotides not matched to a gene: 5. This CDR3 contains 16 residues. The germline gives CDR1 MDHEN, CDR2 SYDVKM. The CDR3 DNA sequence: TGTGCCAGCTTGCGGGGGGGCCGCTCTGGGGCCAACGTCCTGACTTTC. Translating gives CASLRGGRSGANVLTF.

The chain couples TRBV11-2 to TRBJ2-5, with 8 bases aligning to TRBD1. The CDR3 is 15 amino acids. CDR1 and CDR2 from the germline V gene are SGHAT and FQNNGV. V shed 5 bases and J 2 bases; nucleotides not matched to a gene: 7. Written as DNA, the CDR3 is TGTGCCAGCAGCCGGACAGGGACAGTTCAAGAGACCCAGTACTTC. Its translation: CASSRTGTVQETQYF.

The V and J genes are TRBV2 and TRBJ2-5; D uncertain. V was shortened by 7 bases and J by 7 bases, with 10 bases between the two germline ends. Germline-derived CDR1 and CDR2 are SNHLY and FYNNEI. This CDR3 has 11 residues. CDR3 residues: CASMGTGTQYF. In DNA, the CDR3 is TGTGCCAGCATGGGTACGGGGACCCAGTACTTC.

The chain links TRBV5-1 to TRBJ2-3; 12 nucleotides agree with TRBD2. This CDR3 contains 18 residues. Unmatched junction bases numbered 6, after V lost 0 bases and J lost 1 base. Germline CDR1 reads SGHRS; CDR2 reads YFSETQ. CDR3 sequence reads: CASSLGLAGVEGTDTQYF. In DNA form, the CDR3 reads TGCGCCAGCAGCTTGGGACTAGCGGGAGTGGAGGGCACAGATACGCAGTATTTT.

The chain joins TRBV4-1 to TRBJ2-1; D might be TRBD1 (5 bases). This CDR3 is built from 15 residues. V lost 2 bases and J 2 bases, leaving 10 bases between the germline ends. Germline V gene sequence: CDR1 MGHRA, CDR2 YSYEKL. CDR3 bases: TGCGCCAGCAGCCAACAGGACACCCCCTACAATGAGCAGTTCTTC. It yields the protein CASSQQDTPYNEQFF.

The chain links TRBV11-3 to TRBJ1-2; 8 bases line up with TRBD1. Trimming took 0 bases from V and 4 from J; bases not matched to a gene: 1. CDR3 length: 14 residues. Per the germline V gene, CDR1 is SGHNT and CDR2 is YENEEA. The CDR3 sequence is CASSLEQGGYGYTF. The DNA for the CDR3 is TGTGCCAGCAGCTTAGAACAGGGGGGCTATGGCTACACCTTC.

V usage is TRBV6-5 and J usage is TRBJ1-5; 8 bases fit TRBD1. The CDR3 runs 14 residues. Germline CDR1 is MNHEY and CDR2 is SVGAGI. V was clipped by 5 bases and J by 3 bases; unmatched bases: 3. CDR3 bases: TGTGCCAGCAGTCCGGACAGGGACAATCAGCCCCAGCATTTT. Amino acid sequence: CASSPDRDNQPQHF.

This clone appeared a single time. The rearrangement links TRBV27 to TRBJ1-1; 7 nucleotides align to TRBD1. The CDR3 extends over 15 amino acids. V dropped 4 bases and J dropped 3; count of bases not matched to a gene: 8. Germline V lookup: CDR1 MNHEY, CDR2 SMNVEV (reference sequence). The CDR3 DNA sequence: TGTGCCAGCAGTTCCAAGACAGGGAAGGACACTGAAGCTTTCTTT. This encodes CASSSKTGKDTEAFF.